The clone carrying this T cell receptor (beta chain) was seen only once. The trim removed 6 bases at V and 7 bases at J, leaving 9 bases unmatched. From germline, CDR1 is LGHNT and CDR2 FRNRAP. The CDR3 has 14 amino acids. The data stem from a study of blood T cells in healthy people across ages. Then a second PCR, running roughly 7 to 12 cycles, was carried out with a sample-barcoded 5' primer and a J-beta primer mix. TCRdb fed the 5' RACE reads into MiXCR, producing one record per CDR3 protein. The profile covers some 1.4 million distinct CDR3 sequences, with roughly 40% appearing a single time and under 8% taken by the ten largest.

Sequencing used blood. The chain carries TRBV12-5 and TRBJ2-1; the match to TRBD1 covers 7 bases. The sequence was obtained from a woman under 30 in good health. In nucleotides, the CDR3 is TGTGCTAGTGGGCCCGGGACAGTTTTAAATGAGCAGTTCTTC. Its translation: CASGPGTVLNEQFF.